This T cell receptor (beta chain) appears in the sequencing data of a study of blood T cells in healthy people across ages. Study-level information: Every two T cells gave about one barcoded beta molecule via template switching.

From germline, CDR1 is SEHNR and CDR2 FQNEAQ (reference sequence). The CDR3 loop spans 15 amino acids. V lost 0 bases to trimming and J lost 4 bases, with 12 bases between them. Alongside a J-beta primer mix, a sample-barcoded 5' primer served in a second PCR lasting about 6 to 12 cycles. TCRdb used MiXCR to reprocess the 5' RACE reads, holding one entry per CDR3 protein. This table holds more than 800,000 distinct CDR3 sequences, less than 50% found once. Isolating PBMCs gave at least 6 million of these cells per sample. Sequencing was performed on blood. The source is a woman in her sixties or seventies in good health. The chain joins TRBV7-9 to TRBJ2-5; tentative D call: TRBD2 (6 bases). CDR3 DNA sequence: TGTGCCAGCAGCTTAGCGGTGGGCGGGACAGAGACCCAGTACTTC. Translating it yields CASSLAVGGTETQYF.